This T cell receptor (beta chain) came from a study of T cell repertoires in cytomegalovirus infection. About the study: Public signatures in TCR beta pointed to CMV infection and matching HLA type.

TCRdb itself ran the reads through MiXCR, one entry per CDR3 protein. The repertoire holds some 300,000 distinct CDR3 sequences, with roughly 15% as singletons. There are many counts of this clonotype. Its antigen is unknown. Findings and caveats of the study: Clonotype analysis showed dominance of the ex vivo response by HLA-C-restricted CMV-specific TCR beta clonotypes.

CDR1 and CDR2 from the germline V gene are SGHVS and FQNEAQ. The CDR3 consists of 16 residues. V lost 5 bases and J lost 3, with 17 bases in between. The sequenced sample was PBMCs. The chain couples TRBV7-8 to TRBJ2-1, with a possible D match to TRBD2 (5 bases). This receptor was taken from a human donor in good health (CMV status not recorded). Some clones in this sample may be carry-over from other donors' samples. The CDR3 loop reads CASSPVAGRSYNEQFF. The CDR3 DNA is TGTGCCAGCAGCCCAGTTGCGGGCAGAAGCTACAATGAGCAGTTCTTC. Variable domain in full (rest from reference TRBV7-8 and TRBJ2-1): GAGVSQSPRYKVAKRGQDVALRCDPISGHVSLFWYQQALGQGPEFLTYFQNEAQLDKSGLPSDRFFAERPEGSVSTLKIQRTQQEDSAVYLCASSPVAGRSYNEQFFGPGTRLTVL.